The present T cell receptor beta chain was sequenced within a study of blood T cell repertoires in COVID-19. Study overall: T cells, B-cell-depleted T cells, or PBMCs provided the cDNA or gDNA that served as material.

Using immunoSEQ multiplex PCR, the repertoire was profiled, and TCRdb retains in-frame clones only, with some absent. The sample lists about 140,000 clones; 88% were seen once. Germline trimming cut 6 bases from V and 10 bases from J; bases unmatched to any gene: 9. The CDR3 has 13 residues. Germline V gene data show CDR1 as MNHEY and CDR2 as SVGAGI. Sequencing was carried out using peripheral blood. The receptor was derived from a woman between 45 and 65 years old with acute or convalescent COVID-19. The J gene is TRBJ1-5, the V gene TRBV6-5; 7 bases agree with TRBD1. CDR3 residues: CASRRTGHEPQHF. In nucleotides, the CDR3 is TGTGCCAGCAGAAGGACAGGCCACGAACCCCAGCATTTT.